This record concerns one TCR beta chain sequence. This specimen comes from a study of human T cells and chemical hapten exposure. Overall study: Sensitization was performed using 2% DPC on a roughly 2 cm by roughly 2 cm upper inner arm skin site.

One entry per CDR3 protein results from TCRdb running MiXCR on the RACE reads. The table has tens of thousands of distinct CDR3 sequences, approximately 9% seen once. As to time point: patch test 2, 6 weeks after DPC sensitization. The treatment is: therapeutic diphenylcyclopropenone sensitization with weekly scalp DPC. CDR1 SGHTA and CDR2 FQGNSA come from the germline V gene. This CDR3 has 12 residues. V lost 1 base and J lost 11; bases outside the gene matches: 5. This sequence originates from a woman aged 50 to 60 with alopecia areata. Some clones in this sample may be carry-over from other donors' samples. The chain recombines TRBV7-2 with TRBJ2-7; 7 bases line up with TRBD2. The input for sequencing was whole blood, taken in connection with sensitization to the hapten diphenylcyclopropenone (DPC). The CDR3 DNA follows: TGTGCCAGCAGCTTAGGAGCGGGACCTAAGTACTTC. This gives the protein CASSLGAGPKYF.